Sequencing of this T cell receptor (beta chain) was carried out in a study of response to subunit inactivated influenza vaccine. Study-level points and caveats: With each seasonal influenza vaccination, the authors suggested, few new T cells are recruited.

This clonotype was detected a few times. Its antigen is still unknown. V lost 4 bases and J lost 3; bases outside the gene matches: 11. The CDR3 is made up of 16 amino acids. CDR1 is MDHEN, CDR2 SYDVKM, per germline. TCRdb used MiXCR to reprocess the RT-PCR reads, holding one entry per CDR3 protein. The table includes about 540,000 distinct CDR3 sequences, 14% detected once. The sequences come from PBMCs from blood, collected about 12 days after vaccination. This TCR was recovered from a man in his fifties who received an inactivated influenza vaccine. The chain recombines TRBV28 with TRBJ2-5, with 7 bases matching TRBD1. DNA for the CDR3: TGTGCCAGCAGTTCCCGACAGGGTTTGAGTGAAGAGACCCAGTACTTC. Residues: CASSSRQGLSEETQYF.